A selection of T cell receptor beta chains follows, all from one sample in a study of blood T cell repertoires in COVID-19. Using immunoSEQ multiplex PCR, the repertoire was profiled, and TCRdb retains in-frame clones only, with some absent. The table includes 90,000 to 110,000 clones, around 74% detected once. The specimen was peripheral blood. The receptor set was obtained from a woman in her seventies with acute or convalescent COVID-19. CDR3s include the opening cysteine and the closing phenylalanine or tryptophan. The order of the fields is D gene, clone size, V gene, J gene, CDR3 protein, CDR3 DNA. The D gene is left open where the match is weak. Size is stated for part of the rows, as once, few or many counts, or as a class when the clone is expanded.

>TRBD1|NA|TRBV10-3|TRBJ1-2
CAISQTGGIQDGYTF
TGTGCCATCAGCCAGACAGGGGGGATTCAGGATGGCTACACCTTC
>NA|NA|TRBV4-1|TRBJ2-2
CASSQEVSGSLRTGELFF
TGCGCCAGCAGCCAAGAAGTTAGCGGTAGCTTAAGGACCGGGGAGCTGTTTTTT
>TRBD1|once|TRBV10-2|TRBJ1-4
CASSSRTGGSLEKLFF
TGCGCCAGCAGTTCCAGGACAGGGGGTTCACTCGAAAAACTGTTTTTT
>NA|few|TRBV5-4|TRBJ1-4
CASSLRGNEKLFF
TGTGCCAGCAGCTTGCGAGGCAATGAAAAACTGTTTTTT
>NA|once|TRBV6-5|TRBJ2-1
CASSYISTTSYNEQFF
TGTGCCAGCAGTTACATAAGTACCACTTCCTACAATGAGCAGTTCTTC
>NA|NA|TRBV9|TRBJ2-3
CASSVAHTDTQYF
TGTGCCAGCAGCGTAGCACACACAGATACGCAGTATTTT
>NA|NA|TRBV4-1|TRBJ1-5
CASSQDQFPVSNQPQHF
TGCGCCAGCAGCCAAGATCAGTTCCCAGTTAGCAATCAGCCCCAGCATTTT
>TRBD1|NA|TRBV15|TRBJ1-4
CATSREQGASGEKLFF
TGTGCCACCAGCAGAGAACAGGGGGCCTCGGGTGAAAAACTGTTTTTT
>TRBD2|NA|TRBV19|TRBJ2-1
CASSKTSGTYNEQFF
TGTGCCAGTAGCAAGACTAGCGGAACCTACAATGAGCAGTTCTTC
>TRBD1|NA|TRBV19|TRBJ1-6
CASSSDRANSPLHF
TGTGCCAGTAGCTCTGACAGGGCCAATTCACCCCTCCACTTT
>TRBD1|NA|TRBV6-5|TRBJ2-4
CASSRSGGFDIQYF
TGTGCCAGCAGTCGTTCAGGGGGCTTCGACATTCAGTACTTC
>TRBD1|NA|TRBV7-9|TRBJ2-1
CASSPPSGTGYNEQFF
TGTGCCAGCAGCCCGCCTTCCGGGACAGGGTACAATGAGCAGTTCTTC
>NA|NA|TRBV6-5|TRBJ1-2
CASSYVGQTYGYTF
TGTGCCAGCAGTTACGTTGGGCAGACCTATGGCTACACCTTC
>NA|NA|TRBV19|TRBJ1-1
CASSAGENTEAFF
TGTGCCAGTAGTGCAGGGGAGAACACTGAAGCTTTCTTT
>NA|NA|TRBV2|TRBJ2-2
CASSTGLNTGELFF
TGTGCCAGCTCTACTGGACTGAACACCGGGGAGCTGTTTTTT
>NA|few|TRBV15|TRBJ2-1
CATSRGLDRSEQFF
TGTGCCACCAGCCGAGGTTTAGATAGGAGTGAGCAGTTCTTC
>NA|NA|TRBV18|TRBJ1-1
CASSPVRQANTEAFF
TGTGCCAGCTCACCAGTTCGACAGGCGAACACTGAAGCTTTCTTT
>NA|NA|TRBV28|TRBJ1-1
CASSLVRNTEAFF
TGTGCCAGCAGTTTGGTCAGGAACACTGAAGCTTTCTTT
>NA|NA|TRBV2|TRBJ1-5
CASSDNFQVNQPQHF
TGTGCCAGCAGTGATAATTTCCAGGTCAATCAGCCCCAGCATTTT
>NA|NA|TRBV28|TRBJ1-5
CASSPRRGNQPQHF
TGTGCCAGCAGTCCCCGACGGGGGAATCAGCCCCAGCATTTT
>TRBD2|NA|TRBV3-1/TRBV3-2|TRBJ2-5
CASSQGGLAGGYQETQYF
TGTGCCAGCAGCCAAGGAGGACTAGCGGGGGGGTACCAAGAGACCCAGTACTTC
>NA|NA|TRBV24-1|TRBJ1-2
CATSDFRHLRGYTF
TGTGCCACCAGTGATTTTAGACATCTCCGGGGCTACACCTTC
>NA|NA|TRBV10-2|TRBJ1-4
CASSERRRVNEKLFF
TGCGCCAGCAGTGAGCGACGCAGGGTTAATGAAAAACTGTTTTTT
>NA|NA|TRBV28|TRBJ2-5
CASSQSTGEQETQYF
TGTGCCAGCAGTCAATCGACAGGAGAACAAGAGACCCAGTACTTC
>NA|once|TRBV5-6|TRBJ1-5
CASSLAGNNQPQHF
TGTGCCAGCAGCTTGGCAGGAAACAATCAGCCCCAGCATTTT
>TRBD1|NA|TRBV6-5|TRBJ1-1
CASSFAQTGGRAFF
TGTGCCAGCAGTTTCGCTCAGACAGGGGGCAGAGCTTTCTTT
>NA|NA|TRBV3-1/TRBV3-2|TRBJ1-2
CASSQSHNRLQGVGYTF
TGTGCCAGCAGCCAAAGCCACAATCGTTTACAGGGTGTGGGCTACACCTTC
>NA|few|TRBV10-1|TRBJ2-7
CASSDRGRQAYEQYF
TGCGCCAGCAGTGACCGGGGTAGACAAGCCTACGAGCAGTACTTC
>NA|once|TRBV11-2|TRBJ1-5
CASSSGTKTNQPQHF
TGTGCCAGCAGCTCGGGGACTAAAACGAATCAGCCCCAGCATTTT
>NA|NA|TRBV2|TRBJ1-5
CASKRDPASNQPQHF
TGTGCCAGCAAGCGGGACCCAGCGAGCAATCAGCCCCAGCATTTT
>NA|NA|TRBV12-3/TRBV12-4|TRBJ1-4
CASSNLNGKLFF
TGTGCCAGCAGCAACCTAAACGGAAAACTGTTTTTT
>NA|NA|TRBV5-1|TRBJ1-1
CASSSLSVAEAFF
TGCGCCAGCAGCTCCTTATCGGTCGCTGAAGCTTTCTTT
>NA|NA|TRBV19|TRBJ2-2
CASTSTGELFF
TGTGCCAGTACCTCGACCGGGGAGCTGTTTTTT
>TRBD1|NA|TRBV25-1|TRBJ2-7
CASSVQGASYEQYF
TGTGCCAGCAGTGTCCAGGGGGCTTCCTACGAGCAGTACTTC
>NA|NA|TRBV18|TRBJ1-1
CASSPQDQGQAFF
TGTGCCAGCTCACCACAAGACCAGGGGCAAGCTTTCTTT
>NA|NA|TRBV30|TRBJ1-4
CAWSVGWGDEKLFF
TGTGCCTGGAGTGTAGGATGGGGCGATGAAAAACTGTTTTTT
>TRBD1|NA|TRBV27|TRBJ2-7
CASSAPPGQGYEQYF
TGTGCCAGCAGCGCCCCCCCGGGACAGGGGTACGAGCAGTACTTC
>TRBD1|once|TRBV29-1|TRBJ2-7
CSVRQGSYEQYF
TGCAGCGTCAGACAGGGTTCCTACGAGCAGTACTTC
>TRBD1|NA|TRBV5-5|TRBJ2-3
CASSLGTGTDTQYF
TGTGCCAGCAGCCTCGGGACAGGCACAGATACGCAGTATTTT
>NA|NA|TRBV5-1|TRBJ2-3
CASSLYSPDTQYF
TGCGCCAGCAGCTTGTATTCTCCAGATACGCAGTATTTT
>TRBD1|few|TRBV7-9|TRBJ1-1
CASSFSPSRGMNTEAFF
TGTGCCAGCAGCTTTTCCCCCTCCAGGGGGATGAACACTGAAGCTTTCTTT
>NA|NA|TRBV12-3/TRBV12-4|TRBJ2-5
CASSLQFKETQYF
TGTGCCAGCAGTTTACAGTTTAAAGAGACCCAGTACTTC
>NA|NA|TRBV21-1|TRBJ1-5
CASSETQASSNQPQHF
TGTGCCAGCAGCGAGACCCAGGCCAGTAGCAATCAGCCCCAGCATTTT
>TRBD1|NA|TRBV10-3|TRBJ2-2
CAIRGQINTGELFF
TGTGCCATCAGGGGACAGATTAACACCGGGGAGCTGTTTTTT
>NA|NA|TRBV18|TRBJ1-4
CASSQQNNEKLFF
TGTGCCAGCTCTCAACAGAATAATGAAAAACTGTTTTTT
>TRBD1|NA|TRBV5-1|TRBJ1-6
CASSLEWTGGNSYNSPLHF
TGCGCCAGCAGCTTGGAATGGACAGGGGGCAACTCCTATAATTCACCCCTCCACTTT
>TRBD1|once|TRBV5-8|TRBJ2-3
CASSFGTGEFTDTQYF
TGTGCCAGCAGCTTTGGAACAGGGGAGTTCACAGATACGCAGTATTTT
>TRBD1|NA|TRBV6-5|TRBJ1-1
CASSRDRPAAFF
TGTGCCAGCAGTCGGGACAGGCCGGCCGCTTTCTTT
>NA|few|TRBV18|TRBJ1-2
CASSPGVTDYGGYTF
TGTGCCAGCTCACCGGGAGTTACGGATTACGGTGGCTACACCTTC
>NA|NA|TRBV5-4|TRBJ2-1
CASSFGAPNLLNNEQFF
TGTGCCAGCAGCTTTGGGGCACCGAACCTACTTAACAATGAGCAGTTCTTC
>NA|NA|TRBV5-1|TRBJ2-7
CASSPDSMSSYEQYF
TGCGCCAGCAGCCCAGACAGTATGAGCTCCTACGAGCAGTACTTC
>TRBD1|NA|TRBV29-1|TRBJ2-2
CSVEDRTGFTGELFF
TGCAGCGTTGAAGACAGGACAGGGTTCACCGGGGAGCTGTTTTTT
>NA|NA|TRBV27|TRBJ2-7
CASSSRSVGIYYEQYF
TGTGCCAGCAGTTCTCGGTCGGTCGGGATCTACTACGAGCAGTACTTC
>NA|NA|TRBV9|TRBJ2-1
CASSVGSGFPNEQFF
TGTGCCAGCAGCGTAGGGTCGGGGTTCCCTAATGAGCAGTTCTTC
>NA|once|TRBV11-2|TRBJ1-1
CASSSWDLNTEAFF
TGTGCCAGCAGCTCCTGGGACTTAAACACTGAAGCTTTCTTT